The entry below describes one T cell receptor beta chain. The antigen remains undetermined. This entry belongs to a study of tumor and adjacent non-tumor tissue in lung cancer. CDR3 length: 15 amino acids. J gave up 6 bases and V 6 bases, and 7 bases lay outside the gene matches. TCRbeta libraries were built with three rounds of nested PCR, modified from ARM-PCR. In TCRdb, the multiplex PCR reads were re-called with MiXCR into one record per CDR3 protein. The repertoire holds over 110,000 distinct CDR3 sequences, with about 71% as singletons. Findings and limits, study-wide: Normal lung showed higher cumulative top 100 clone frequency than tumor.

RNA was extracted from bulk tissue without any cell sorting. The sequenced sample was lung tumor tissue. The receptor comes from a man aged 60 to 69 with small cell lung cancer. The chain employs TRBV12-3 or TRBV12-4 and TRBJ2-1; 11 nucleotides agree with TRBD2. This CDR3 is CASRDTSGRFNEQFF. Here the CDR3 DNA reads TGTGCCAGCAGGGACACTAGCGGGAGATTCAATGAGCAGTTCTTC.